This T cell receptor (beta chain) stems from a study of PD-L1 blockade in urothelial cancer. Time point of the sample: pretreatment peripheral blood. Patient disease was locally advanced or metastatic urothelial carcinoma. Pretreatment and on-treatment samples were taken, numbering 1 to 8 per patient. Germline loops: CDR1 SEHNR, CDR2 FQNEAQ (reference sequence). The length of the CDR3 is 15 residues. The junction had 4 bases not matched to a gene; V was cut back by 2 bases and J by 4 bases. The assay was immunoSEQ multiplex PCR, and TCRdb's table has in-frame clones only and misses some. The sample consists of 70,000 to 85,000 clones, roughly 90% of them appearing once.

This clonotype originated in a man in his 70s with urothelial cancer. The chain combines TRBV7-9 with TRBJ2-2; 7 nucleotides line up with TRBD2. The sequenced sample was PBMCs, obtained around atezolizumab (anti-PD-L1) treatment. The CDR3 loop is CASSLIAGVTGELFF. CDR3 nucleotide sequence: TGTGCCAGCAGCTTAATTGCGGGGGTCACCGGGGAGCTGTTTTTT.